This T cell receptor (beta chain) was sequenced in a study of T cell responses to AZD1222 COVID-19 vaccine. Trimming removed 1 base from V and 6 bases from J, with 21 bases in between. The length of the CDR3 is 18 residues. Looked up from germline, CDR1 is LGHDT and CDR2 is YNNKEL (reference sequence). Findings and limits, study-wide: Among the donors, most were white British and more were female, and clonal diversity was possibly underestimated. Once two AZD1222 doses were given, Spike-specific TCR breadth and depth went up. Unmutated variant regions are reportedly targeted by nearly half of spike-specific TCRs.

Produced via immunoSEQ multiplex PCR; TCRdb's table is partial and in-frame only. The sample has more than 140,000 clones; 89% are singletons. On this clone: Its antigen remains unknown.

Sequencing was performed on peripheral blood, taken on day 0 of AZD1222 vaccination. The J gene is TRBJ1-4, the V gene TRBV3-1 (or the pseudogene TRBV3-2), with D perhaps TRBD1 (5 bases). The receptor's source is an adult in good health. CDR3 in amino acids: CASSQAATGTVYHEKLFF. DNA for the CDR3: TGTGCCAGCAGCCAAGCCGCTACCGGGACGGTCTACCATGAAAAACTGTTTTTT.